These 8 T cell receptor beta chains originate from one sample sequenced in a study of T cells in tumors after PD-1 blockade. Repertoires were generated with immunoSEQ multiplex PCR, while TCRdb's copy carries only in-frame clones and drops some. The table has around 35,000 clones, about three quarters seen once; the top ten hold less than 50%. The specimen was PBMCs, collected after anti-PD-1 treatment. The receptors derive from a human donor with basal cell carcinoma.

This sequence joins TRBV7-6 and TRBJ2-1; 9 bases agree with TRBD2. CDR3 length: 15 amino acids. CDR1 is SGHVS, CDR2 FNYEAQ, per germline. Unmatched junction bases numbered 2, after V lost 1 base and J lost 4 bases. Here the CDR3 DNA reads TGTGCCAGCAGCTTAGGCGGGAGGGCTTACAATGAGCAGTTCTTC. It codes for CASSLGGRAYNEQFF.

There are a few counts of this clone. The J gene is TRBJ1-2, the V gene TRBV10-3, with 8 bases identical to TRBD1. With V trimmed by 2 bases and J by 8 bases, 7 bases remained unmatched. This CDR3 is 14 amino acids long. Germline V gene sequence: CDR1 ENHRY, CDR2 SYGVKD. The CDR3 sequence is CAISEVGDRSGYTF. The CDR3 bases are TGTGCCATCAGTGAGGTAGGGGACAGGAGCGGCTACACCTTC.

This chain joins TRBV6-2 or TRBV6-3 and TRBJ2-7; possibly TRBD2 for D (5 bases). The germline CDR1 and CDR2 sequences are MNHEY and SVGEGT. The CDR3 consists of 16 residues. The V gene lost 2 bases and the J gene lost 5 bases, with 19 bases spanning the gap. This chain's CDR3 is CASSYALGRRTHEQYF. In nucleotides, the CDR3 is TGTGCCAGCAGTTACGCTTTGGGTCGGAGGACCCACGAGCAGTACTTC.

This chain connects TRBV2 to TRBJ1-5, with TRBD1 matching over 9 bases. In germline, CDR1 is SNHLY, CDR2 FYNNEI. This CDR3 is 15 amino acids long. The V gene end was trimmed by 6 bases and the J gene end by 4 bases; junction bases not matched to a gene: 7. The CDR3 coding sequence is TGTGCCAGCAGGCTACAGGGGGCTAGAAATCAGCCCCAGCATTTT. This codes for CASRLQGARNQPQHF.

V and J are TRBV9 and TRBJ1-1, with TRBD1 as a possible D gene (6 bases). The germline gives CDR1 SGDLS, CDR2 YYNGEE. V was pared by 0 bases and J by 3 bases, with 9 bases between. This CDR3 has 14 residues. The CDR3 bases are TGTGCCAGCAGCGTAGCAGACAGGTACACTGAAGCTTTCTTT. Amino acid sequence: CASSVADRYTEAFF.

The chain employs TRBV7-2 and TRBJ2-2; D is perhaps TRBD1 or TRBD2 (7 bases each). Per the germline V gene, CDR1 is SGHTA and CDR2 is FQGNSA. Trimming stripped 1 base from V and 3 bases from J, with 18 bases between. The CDR3 length is 18 residues. The CDR3 bases are TGTGCCAGCAGCTTAGAGGGGGGGACAGCCCGATACACCGGGGAGCTGTTTTTT. Its protein is CASSLEGGTARYTGELFF.

The V gene is TRBV6-1, the J gene TRBJ1-1; D is undetermined. The V gene's germline CDR1 is MNHNS and CDR2 SASEGT. Trimming removed 10 bases from V and 3 bases from J, with 12 bases in between. This CDR3 region has 12 residues. DNA of the CDR3: TGTGCCACCATAAGGGATGACACTGAAGCTTTCTTT. Its protein product is CATIRDDTEAFF.

This clone was seen once. This chain uses TRBV6-5 with TRBJ2-3, with TRBD1 matching 7 bases. Germline values: CDR1 MNHEY, CDR2 SVGAGI. CDR3 length equals 13 residues. Unmatched junction bases numbered 5, after V lost 8 bases and J lost 3 bases. The CDR3 is CASGRDSTDTQYF. In nucleotides, the CDR3 is TGTGCCAGCGGTCGGGACAGTACAGATACGCAGTATTTT.